These 5 T cell receptor beta chains came from one sample sequenced in a study of T cells in Graves' hyperthyroidism and ophthalmopathy. It was RNA transcripts that yielded the amplified TCR beta CDR3 regions. TCR CDR3 underwent first-round RT-PCR with the HTBI primer set. TCRdb re-analysed the multiplex PCR reads in MiXCR, keeping a single row per CDR3 protein. The data show 600,000 to 900,000 distinct CDR3 sequences, 16% seen once. Sequences were obtained from blood. These receptors originate from a man between 18 and 29 years old with Graves' hyperthyroidism.

This clonotype was observed many times. The J gene is TRBJ2-3, the V gene TRBV6-1; 7 bases fit TRBD2. V was pared by 4 bases and J by 2 bases, with 6 bases of the junction left unmatched. Germline CDR1 is MNHNS and CDR2 is SASEGT. This CDR3 comprises 15 residues. CDR3 residues: CASSGTAGDTDTQYF. CDR3 nucleotides: TGTGCCAGCAGTGGGACGGCGGGAGACACAGATACGCAGTATTTT.

V gene TRBV7-2 combines with J gene TRBJ1-1; D gene uncertain. Germline V gene lookup returns CDR1 SGHTA and CDR2 FQGNSA. CDR3 size: 13 residues. V gave up 5 bases and J gave up 0 bases, with 7 bases separating them. Written as DNA, the CDR3 is TGTGCCAGCAGCGCCCATATGAACACTGAAGCTTTCTTT. Its translation: CASSAHMNTEAFF.

This clonotype showed up many times. This rearrangement joins TRBV5-1 to TRBJ2-2; perhaps TRBD1 as D (5 bases). This CDR3 spans 15 amino acids. V lost 0 bases and J 6 bases, leaving 12 bases between the germline ends. Germline values: CDR1 SGHRS, CDR2 YFSETQ. CDR3: CASSLVAGYAGELFF. CDR3 bases: TGCGCCAGCAGCTTGGTTGCAGGGTATGCCGGGGAGCTGTTTTTT.

J is TRBJ2-7 and V is TRBV7-2; the D is unclear. The germline CDR1 and CDR2 sequences are SGHTA and FQGNSA. The CDR3 is made up of 13 amino acids. The V gene lost 5 bases and the J gene lost 2 bases, with 10 bases spanning the gap. CDR3 DNA: TGTGCCAGCAGCAGGTGGTTTACCTACGAGCAGTACTTC. It is translated as CASSRWFTYEQYF.

The rearrangement links TRBV27 to TRBJ2-1, with TRBD1 identical over 11 bases. The V segment lost 6 bases and the J segment 8 bases; nucleotides outside the gene matches: 6. CDR1 is MNHEY, CDR2 SMNVEV, per germline (reference sequence). CDR3 size: 14 residues. Here the CDR3 DNA reads TGTGCCAGCAGCCAAGGACAGGGGGCGTATGAGCAGTTCTTC. This translates into CASSQGQGAYEQFF.